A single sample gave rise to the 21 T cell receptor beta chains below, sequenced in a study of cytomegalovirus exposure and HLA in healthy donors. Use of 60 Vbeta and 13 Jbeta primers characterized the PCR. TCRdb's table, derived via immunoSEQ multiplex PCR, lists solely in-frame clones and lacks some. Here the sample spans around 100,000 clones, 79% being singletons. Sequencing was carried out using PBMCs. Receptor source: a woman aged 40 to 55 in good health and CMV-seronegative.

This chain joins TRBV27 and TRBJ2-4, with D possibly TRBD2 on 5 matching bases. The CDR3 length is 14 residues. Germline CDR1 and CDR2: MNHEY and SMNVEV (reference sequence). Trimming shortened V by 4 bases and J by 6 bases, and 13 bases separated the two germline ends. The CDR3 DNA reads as TGTGCCAGCAGTTCTGCGGGCCGGCTAAACATTCAGTACTTC. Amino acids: CASSSAGRLNIQYF.

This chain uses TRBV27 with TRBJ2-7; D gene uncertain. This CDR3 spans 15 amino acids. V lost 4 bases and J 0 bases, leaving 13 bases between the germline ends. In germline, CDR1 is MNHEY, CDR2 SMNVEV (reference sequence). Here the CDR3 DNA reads TGTGCCAGCAGTTCCGGTACAGAAAACTCCTACGAGCAGTACTTC. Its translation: CASSSGTENSYEQYF.

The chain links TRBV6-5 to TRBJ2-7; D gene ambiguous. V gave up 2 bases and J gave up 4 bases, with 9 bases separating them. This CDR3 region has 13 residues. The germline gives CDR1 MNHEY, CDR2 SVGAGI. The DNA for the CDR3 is TGTGCCAGCAGTTACAGCAGGAATTACGAGCAGTACTTC. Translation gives CASSYSRNYEQYF.

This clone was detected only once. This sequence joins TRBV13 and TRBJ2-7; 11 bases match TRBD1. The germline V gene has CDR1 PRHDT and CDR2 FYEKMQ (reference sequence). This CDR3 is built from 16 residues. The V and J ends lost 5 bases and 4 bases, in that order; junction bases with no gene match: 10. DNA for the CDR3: TGTGCCAGCAGCCAATCGGGACAGGGGGTAGGGTACGAGCAGTACTTC. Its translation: CASSQSGQGVGYEQYF.

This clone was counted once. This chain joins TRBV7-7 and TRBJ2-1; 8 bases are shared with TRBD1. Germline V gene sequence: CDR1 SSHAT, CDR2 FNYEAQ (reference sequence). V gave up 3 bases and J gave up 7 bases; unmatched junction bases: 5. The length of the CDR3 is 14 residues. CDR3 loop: CASSLDRAGNEQFF. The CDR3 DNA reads TGTGCCAGCAGCTTGGACAGGGCGGGAAATGAGCAGTTCTTC.

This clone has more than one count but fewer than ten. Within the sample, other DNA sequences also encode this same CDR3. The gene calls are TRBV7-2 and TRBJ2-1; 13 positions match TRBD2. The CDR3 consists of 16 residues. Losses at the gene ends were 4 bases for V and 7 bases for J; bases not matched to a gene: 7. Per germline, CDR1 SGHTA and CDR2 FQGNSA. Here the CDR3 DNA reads TGTGCCAGCAGCTCAACTAGCGGGGGGGCAAGGAATGAGCAGTTCTTC. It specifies CASSSTSGGARNEQFF.

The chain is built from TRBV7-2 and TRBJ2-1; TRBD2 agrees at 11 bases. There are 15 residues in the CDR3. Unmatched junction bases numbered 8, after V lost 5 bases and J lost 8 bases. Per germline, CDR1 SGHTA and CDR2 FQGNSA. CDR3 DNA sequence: TGTGCCAGCAGCCCTGGACTAGCGGGTCGGTATGAGCAGTTCTTC. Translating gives CASSPGLAGRYEQFF.

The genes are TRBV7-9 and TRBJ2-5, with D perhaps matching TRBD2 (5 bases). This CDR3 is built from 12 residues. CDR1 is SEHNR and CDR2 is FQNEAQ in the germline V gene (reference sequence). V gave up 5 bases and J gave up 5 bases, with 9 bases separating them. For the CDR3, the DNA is TGTGCCAGCAGCCCGGGGTTGGAGACCCAGTACTTC. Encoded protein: CASSPGLETQYF.

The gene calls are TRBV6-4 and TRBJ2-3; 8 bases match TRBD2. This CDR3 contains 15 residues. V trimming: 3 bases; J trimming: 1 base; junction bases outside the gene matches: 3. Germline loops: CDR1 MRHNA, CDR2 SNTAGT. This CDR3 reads CASSESSGGTDTQYF. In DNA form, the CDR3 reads TGTGCCAGCAGTGAAAGTAGCGGGGGCACAGATACGCAGTATTTT.

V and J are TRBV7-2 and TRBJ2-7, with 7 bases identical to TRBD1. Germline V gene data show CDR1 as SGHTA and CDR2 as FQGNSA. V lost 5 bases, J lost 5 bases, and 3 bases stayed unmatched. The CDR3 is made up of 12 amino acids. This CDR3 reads CASSPDRNEQYF. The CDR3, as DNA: TGTGCCAGCAGCCCGGACAGGAACGAGCAGTACTTC.

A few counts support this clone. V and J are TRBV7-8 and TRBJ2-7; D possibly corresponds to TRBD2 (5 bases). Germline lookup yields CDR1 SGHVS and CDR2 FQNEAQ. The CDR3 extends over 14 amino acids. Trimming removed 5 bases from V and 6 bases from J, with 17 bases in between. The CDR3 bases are TGTGCCAGCAGCCTCTTATCGGGAAGTGCCGAGCAGTACTTC. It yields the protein CASSLLSGSAEQYF.

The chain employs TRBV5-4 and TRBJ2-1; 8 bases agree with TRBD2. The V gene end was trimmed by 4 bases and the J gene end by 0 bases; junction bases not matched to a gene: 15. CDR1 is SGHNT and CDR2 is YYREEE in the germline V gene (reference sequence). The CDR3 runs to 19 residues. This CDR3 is CASSPGGVAGGRSYNEQFF. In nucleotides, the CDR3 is TGTGCCAGCAGCCCCGGCGGGGTGGCGGGGGGACGCTCCTACAATGAGCAGTTCTTC.

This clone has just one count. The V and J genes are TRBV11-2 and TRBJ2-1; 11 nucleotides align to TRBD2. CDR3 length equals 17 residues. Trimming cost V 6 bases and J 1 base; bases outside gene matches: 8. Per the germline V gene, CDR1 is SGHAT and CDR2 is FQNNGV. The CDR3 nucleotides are TGTGCCAGCAGGCTAGCGGGGGGCGGAGGGTCCTACAATGAGCAGTTCTTC. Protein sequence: CASRLAGGGGSYNEQFF.

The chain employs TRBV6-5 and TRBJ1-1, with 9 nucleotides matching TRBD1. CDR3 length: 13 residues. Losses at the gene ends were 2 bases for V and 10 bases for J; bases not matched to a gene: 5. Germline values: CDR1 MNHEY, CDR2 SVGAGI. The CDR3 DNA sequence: TGTGCCAGCAGTTACCGACAGGGGGAGGGAGCTTTCTTT. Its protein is CASSYRQGEGAFF.

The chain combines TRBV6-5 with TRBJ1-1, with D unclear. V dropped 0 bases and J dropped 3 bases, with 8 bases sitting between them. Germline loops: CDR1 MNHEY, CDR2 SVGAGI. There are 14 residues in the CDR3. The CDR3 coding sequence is TGTGCCAGCAGTTACTCGAGCCGGGACACTGAAGCTTTCTTT. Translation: CASSYSSRDTEAFF.

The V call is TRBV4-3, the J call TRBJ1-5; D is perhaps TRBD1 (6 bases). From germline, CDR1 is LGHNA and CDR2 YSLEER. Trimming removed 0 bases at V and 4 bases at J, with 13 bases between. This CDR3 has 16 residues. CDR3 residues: CASSQDSLGGNQPQHF. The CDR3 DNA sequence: TGCGCCAGCAGCCAAGATTCCTTAGGGGGAAATCAGCCCCAGCATTTT.

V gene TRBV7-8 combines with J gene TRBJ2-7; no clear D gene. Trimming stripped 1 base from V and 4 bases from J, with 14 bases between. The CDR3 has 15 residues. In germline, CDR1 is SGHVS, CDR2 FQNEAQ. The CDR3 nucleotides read TGTGCCAGCAGCTTAGGCAGACTCCCCGGGTACGAGCAGTACTTC. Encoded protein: CASSLGRLPGYEQYF.

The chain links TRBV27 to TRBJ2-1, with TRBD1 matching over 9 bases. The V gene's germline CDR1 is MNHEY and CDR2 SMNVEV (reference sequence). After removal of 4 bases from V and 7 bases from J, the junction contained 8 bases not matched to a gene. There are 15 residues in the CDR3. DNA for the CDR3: TGTGCCAGCAGTTACCCGGGACAGGGTTTTAATGAGCAGTTCTTC. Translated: CASSYPGQGFNEQFF.

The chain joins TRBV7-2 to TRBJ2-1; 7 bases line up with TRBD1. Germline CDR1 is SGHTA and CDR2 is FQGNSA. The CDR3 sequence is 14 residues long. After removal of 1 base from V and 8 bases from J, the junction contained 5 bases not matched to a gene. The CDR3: CASSLEYRGDEQFF. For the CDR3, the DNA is TGTGCCAGCAGCTTAGAGTACAGGGGCGATGAGCAGTTCTTC.

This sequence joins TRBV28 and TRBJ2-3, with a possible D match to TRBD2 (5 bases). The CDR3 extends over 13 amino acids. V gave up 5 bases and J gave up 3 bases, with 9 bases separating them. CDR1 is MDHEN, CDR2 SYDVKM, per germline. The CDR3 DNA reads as TGTGCCAGCAGTCTCATAGCGACAGATACGCAGTATTTT. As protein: CASSLIATDTQYF.

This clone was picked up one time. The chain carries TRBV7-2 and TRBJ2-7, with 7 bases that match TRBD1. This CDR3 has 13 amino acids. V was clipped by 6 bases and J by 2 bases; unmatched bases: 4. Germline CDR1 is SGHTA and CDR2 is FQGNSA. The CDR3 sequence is CASRGQGAYEQYF. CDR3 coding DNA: TGTGCCAGCAGAGGTCAGGGGGCCTACGAGCAGTACTTC.